A selection of T cell receptor beta chains follows, all from one sample in a study of blood T cell repertoires in COVID-19. The protocol was immunoSEQ multiplex PCR, while the TCRdb copy is restricted to in-frame clones and leaves out a portion. The sample shows 330,000 or so clones, roughly 89% of them seen only once. Sample: peripheral blood. The receptors originated from a man aged 25 to 45 with COVID-19, enrolled during active disease. Each CDR3 is given with its conserved first and last residue. D genes are given only for firm matches. Rows may omit the clone size; those that give it use once, few, many or a size class.

.,TRBV30,TRBD1,TRBJ2-7,TGTGCCTGGAGTCTAGTCGGGACAGGCGCCTACGAGCAGTACTTC,CAWSLVGTGAYEQYF
.,TRBV7-3,.,TRBJ1-2,TGTGCCAGCAGCTTAATCCCAGGGCGGGGGCAAGGCTACACCTTC,CASSLIPGRGQGYTF
once,TRBV10-3,TRBD1,TRBJ2-3,TGTGCCACGCACTCAGGGGGCATTGATACGCAGTATTTT,CATHSGGIDTQYF
.,TRBV19,TRBD1,TRBJ1-5,TGTGCCAGTAGTAAGGGACAGTACTATAGCAATCAGCCCCAGCATTTT,CASSKGQYYSNQPQHF
once,TRBV19,.,TRBJ2-7,TGTGCCAGTAGTGGGGGGGGGCGGACGCCGAGGGAGCAGTACTTC,CASSGGGRTPREQYF
.,TRBV27,.,TRBJ1-1,TGTGCCAGCAGTTTCGGACTGATGAACACTGAAGCTTTCTTT,CASSFGLMNTEAFF
.,TRBV7-9,TRBD1,TRBJ1-1,TGTGCCAGCAGCTTAGGGCAGGGGGCCGGGACTGAAGCTTTCTTT,CASSLGQGAGTEAFF
.,TRBV5-6,TRBD1,TRBJ1-1,TGTGCCAGCAGCTGGGGGACAGGGAACACTGAAGCTTTCTTT,CASSWGTGNTEAFF
.,TRBV7-8,TRBD1,TRBJ1-5,TGTGCCAGCAGCTTAAACCCACTGGGACAGGGCAATCAGCCCCAGCATTTT,CASSLNPLGQGNQPQHF
.,TRBV19,TRBD1,TRBJ1-4,TGTGCCAGTAGTGCAACCGGGACAGCTAATGAAAAACTGTTTTTT,CASSATGTANEKLFF
few,TRBV7-9,.,TRBJ2-3,TGTGCCAGCAGCCCCGGAAGGGGGACAGATACGCAGTATTTT,CASSPGRGTDTQYF
.,TRBV9,TRBD2,TRBJ2-7,TGTGCCAGCAGCGCCGGGGGGACTTCCTACGAGCAGTACTTC,CASSAGGTSYEQYF
.,TRBV10-3,.,TRBJ1-3,TGTGCCATCAGGGTAGGGGCCGACTCATTCTCTGGAAACACCATATATTTT,CAIRVGADSFSGNTIYF
.,TRBV28,TRBD1,TRBJ1-5,TGTGCCAGCAGTTTAGCATTTGGGCCACTTCTGGACAGGAGATCCCGGCCCCAGCATTTT,CASSLAFGPLLDRRSRPQHF
.,TRBV21-1,.,TRBJ2-7,TGTGCCGGCTACCGGGACAGGCTAAGCGGGGAGGACTACGAGCAGTACTTC,CAGYRDRLSGEDYEQYF
.,TRBV27,.,TRBJ2-5,TGTGCCAGCAGTTTGTGGGGGAGGATACCGGGACAGAGTCAAGAGACCCAGTACTTC,CASSLWGRIPGQSQETQYF
.,TRBV6-5,TRBD1,TRBJ1-2,TGTGCCAGCAGTCCCCCGGAGGGACAGTATGGCTACACCTTC,CASSPPEGQYGYTF
.,TRBV18,TRBD2,TRBJ2-3,TGTGCCAGCTCACCCCGACTAGCGGGAGGTGCAGATACGCAGTATTTT,CASSPRLAGGADTQYF
once,TRBV9,.,TRBJ1-1,TGTGCCAGCAGCGTAGACGACAGCCTCGAAGCTTTCTTT,CASSVDDSLEAFF
.,TRBV2,.,TRBJ1-1,TGTGCCAGCAGATCCGATGCAGGGTCGGGTGACACTGAAGCTTTCTTT,CASRSDAGSGDTEAFF
.,TRBV6-1,TRBD1,TRBJ2-7,TGTGCCAGCAGTGAAAAGGGGACAGGGGGCCCATCCTACGAGCAGTACTTC,CASSEKGTGGPSYEQYF
.,TRBV7-9,TRBD2,TRBJ2-1,TGTGCCAGCAGCTTAGCGAGGGCTAGCGGGGGGGCATCCAATGAGCAGTTCTTC,CASSLARASGGASNEQFF
.,TRBV4-1,.,TRBJ2-3,TGCGCCAGCAGCCAAGGGCAGGGCTACACAGATACGCAGTATTTT,CASSQGQGYTDTQYF
.,TRBV3-1/TRBV3-2,.,TRBJ2-7,TGTGCCAGCAGCCAAGCCCTGGACTCACTCTCTTCCTACGAGCAGTACTTC,CASSQALDSLSSYEQYF
.,TRBV6-2/TRBV6-3,.,TRBJ1-5,TGTGCCAGCAGTCCCGGGACTTTCAGCAATCAGCCCCAGCATTTT,CASSPGTFSNQPQHF
.,TRBV7-9,TRBD1,TRBJ2-2,TGTGCCTACCAGGGACAGGGGGCTACCGGGGAGCTGTTTTTT,CAYQGQGATGELFF
.,TRBV5-6,TRBD1,TRBJ2-1,TGTGCCAGCAGCTTTAACAGGGGCCGCGAGCAGTTCTTC,CASSFNRGREQFF
.,TRBV7-2,.,TRBJ1-6,TGTGCCAGCAGCTTAGTTCCGCCGGGGAATAATTCACCCCTCCACTTT,CASSLVPPGNNSPLHF
.,TRBV24-1,TRBD1,TRBJ2-1,TGTGCCACCAGTGACCTGGACAGGGAAGAGCAGTTCTTC,CATSDLDREEQFF
.,TRBV5-1,TRBD1,TRBJ1-5,TGCGCCAGCAGCCGGGACAGCAATAGCAATCAGCCCCAGCATTTT,CASSRDSNSNQPQHF
.,TRBV5-4,.,TRBJ2-7,TGTGCCAGCAGCTTGGGCAGTTCCTACGAGCAGTACTTC,CASSLGSSYEQYF
.,TRBV5-1,TRBD1,TRBJ2-1,TGCGCCAGCAGCTTATCACAGGGGAGCGGCAATGAGCAGTTCTTC,CASSLSQGSGNEQFF
.,TRBV29-1,TRBD1,TRBJ2-3,TGCAGCGTTGGACAGGGGACCACAGATACGCAGTATTTT,CSVGQGTTDTQYF
.,TRBV27,.,TRBJ2-7,TGTGCCAGCAGACGAGGCAGCACTTCCTACGAGCAGTACTTC,CASRRGSTSYEQYF
once,TRBV27,.,TRBJ2-3,TGTGCCAGCAGTCCCTTAGCCCTTCCTAGCACAGATACGCAGTATTTT,CASSPLALPSTDTQYF
.,TRBV9,.,TRBJ2-1,TGTGCCAGCGGGGGCAGGGCCTACAATGAGCAGTTCTTC,CASGGRAYNEQFF
once,TRBV6-6,TRBD1,TRBJ2-3,TGTGCCAGCACTTTGGGACAGCCAGACACAGATACGCAGTATTTT,CASTLGQPDTDTQYF
few,TRBV6-5,TRBD1,TRBJ1-1,TGTGCCAGCAGTTACCGCCTTGGACAGGGGGGAACTGAAGCTTTCTTT,CASSYRLGQGGTEAFF
once,TRBV5-1,.,TRBJ2-5,TGCGCCAGCAGTGGGGGGGAGACCCAGTACTTC,CASSGGETQYF
.,TRBV30,.,TRBJ2-7,TGTGCCTGGAGTGTACTCGGAGTAGCCTACGAGCAGTACTTC,CAWSVLGVAYEQYF
.,TRBV6-5,TRBD1,TRBJ1-5,TGTGCCAGCAATCGACAGGGTGGGAGCAATCAGCCCCAGCATTTT,CASNRQGGSNQPQHF
.,TRBV5-4,TRBD1,TRBJ1-3,TGTGCCAGCAGCTTTTACCGGGACAGTTTATATTTT,CASSFYRDSLYF
.,TRBV9,.,TRBJ1-6,TGTGCCAGCAGCGTAGCTACGGGTCATTCACCCCTCCACTTT,CASSVATGHSPLHF
.,TRBV3-1/TRBV3-2,TRBD2,TRBJ2-7,TGTGCCAGCAGCTTGAGCGGGAGGGCCTACGAGCAGTACTTC,CASSLSGRAYEQYF
.,TRBV5-6,TRBD2,TRBJ2-3,TGTGCCAGCGGGGGGGAGGGCCTACCAGATACGCAGTATTTT,CASGGEGLPDTQYF
.,TRBV18,TRBD2,TRBJ2-3,TGTGCCAGCGGGGGACTAGCAGACACAGATACGCAGTATTTT,CASGGLADTDTQYF
.,TRBV19,TRBD1,TRBJ1-1,TGTGCCAGTAGTCCGCGTCGGACAGGGGCCCGTGAAGCTTTCTTT,CASSPRRTGAREAFF
.,TRBV6-5,.,TRBJ1-1,TGTGCCAGCAGTTACGGGGCGGGGACTGAAGCTTTCTTT,CASSYGAGTEAFF
.,TRBV20-1,.,TRBJ1-1,TGCAGTGCTAGAACAGGTGAAGCTTTCTTT,CSARTGEAFF
.,TRBV5-4,.,TRBJ2-3,TGTGCCAGCAGCTTGAGGGGGGGAGTTGACACAGATACGCAGTATTTT,CASSLRGGVDTDTQYF
.,TRBV9,TRBD1,TRBJ1-3,TGTGCCAGCAGCAACCGACAGGGACAGGGAAACACCATATATTTT,CASSNRQGQGNTIYF
.,TRBV24-1,.,TRBJ2-6,TGTGCCACCAGTGGCCCGGTGTGGGGCTCTAACGTCCTGACTTTC,CATSGPVWGSNVLTF
.,TRBV2,TRBD1,TRBJ1-1,TGTGCCAGCACCGAGGGGCAGGGGGCCACTGAAGCTTTCTTT,CASTEGQGATEAFF
.,TRBV6-6,TRBD1,TRBJ2-7,TGTGCCAGCAGTTACGTCCAGGGGGTGGTGGAGCAGTACTTC,CASSYVQGVVEQYF